This T cell receptor beta chain was captured by sequencing in a study of blood T cell repertoires in COVID-19 (dated by TCRdb to about 2020). In the study overall: Samples from collaborators originated in the United States, Italy and Spain and spanned both the acute and convalescent phases of COVID-19. Where HLA class I and class II types were available, the types were taken from metadata supplied by the sample provider, not from assay-based typing. The prospective study material was composed of cDNA or gDNA derived from T cells, B-cell-depleted T cells, or PBMCs. Deeply sampled blood TCRbeta repertoires from subjects exposed to, actively infected with, or recovered from COVID-19 were included in the dataset. The repertoires were released in a freely available public database intended as a resource for research on the immune response to SARS-CoV-2. Sample metadata almost always included a de-identified subject ID, COVID-19 status, age in years and sex. The samples were drawn from the first 160 participants of the ongoing ImmuneRACE study and from roughly 1,300 subjects provided by 6 global collaborators.

The immunoSEQ Assay, a bias-controlled multiplex PCR, was used to amplify TCRbeta CDR3 regions from genomic DNA. The paper's data handling went like this. The number of nucleated cells in each sample was estimated from the amplification of reference gene primers within the assay. To quantify the absolute abundance of each unique TCRbeta CDR3 rearrangement, sequence reads were collapsed and filtered. For each sample, productive Simpson clonality was calculated by taking the square root of Simpson's diversity index across productive rearrangements. The table was pulled from immuneACCESS by TCRdb, which kept in-frame rearrangements only. Such tables lose some clones; where checked, under half of the loss comes from unresolved V genes, and the rest has no known cause. V, J and clone size are taken as reported in that table, and D and trimming were inferred from the DNA itself. Within this sample are about 270,000 clones, with 81% of them counted one time only. The ten largest make up roughly 2.9% of the sample.

Of note for this clone: It has no known antigen specificity. Base qualities are not recorded, but no much larger clone differs from it by a single base.

The cysteine opens and the phenylalanine closes a CDR3 of 15 amino acids. This entry keeps only the CDR3 DNA: 45 bases, framed from base 1. V lost 4 bases and J lost 8 bases; the stretch between them is 20 bases long. The germline V gene (reference sequence) supplies CDR1 LGHDT and CDR2 YNNKEL. General study outcomes and caveats: The quantity of clinical and demographic metadata differed by source and by participant and was supplied without curation.

Collaborating institutions collected whole blood in K2EDTA tubes following their own protocols. Collaborator samples were shipped for TCRbeta analysis as frozen whole blood, isolated PBMCs, or DNA extracted from either sample type. Sequencing was performed on peripheral blood. This TCR was recovered from a woman in her sixties with active or convalescent COVID-19. The V and J genes are TRBV3-1 (or the pseudogene TRBV3-2) and TRBJ1-2; a weak D assignment points to TRBD1 (5 bases agree). The sequence in DNA is TGTGCCAGCAGCCCACAACGGACATCCCCGAGGGGCTACACCTTC. This codes for CASSPQRTSPRGYTF.